This T cell receptor beta chain was recovered during a study of Graves' ophthalmopathy and Graves' hyperthyroidism (dated by TCRdb to about 2018). About the full investigation: Hyperthyroidism was considered stable if no progression to ophthalmopathy occurred within 18 months of follow-up. The independent validation cohort included under 20 hyperthyroidism patients plus 17 patients who later progressed from hyperthyroidism to ophthalmopathy. To explore V-J signatures that separate ophthalmopathy from hyperthyroidism, a discovery set of about a hundred patients was enrolled, consisting of about 45 with ophthalmopathy and under 65 with stable hyperthyroidism. Once sampling was done, hyperthyroidism patients were given methimazole at a starting dose of 30 mg daily, while ophthalmopathy patients were given high-dose intravenous methylprednisolone. T-cell repertoires of thyroid tissue and blood were compared in six or seven hyperthyroidism patients. To tell Graves' ophthalmopathy apart from Graves' hyperthyroidism, and to predict which patients would progress to ophthalmopathy, the study relied on TCR beta repertoire signatures. In total, 135 blood samples were TCR-sequenced: 40 to 45 ophthalmopathy, some 80 hyperthyroidism and approximately 17 hyperthyroidism-to-ophthalmopathy patients. The research as a whole found: In validation, the model predicted ophthalmopathy progression with about 71% sensitivity and around 72% specificity; some 13 predicted patients were CT-confirmed with GO in a median of approximately 6.5 months. No statistical method was used to predetermine the sample size, and group allocation was not hidden from the investigators. In cross-validation, the 13-signature model distinguished ophthalmopathy from stable hyperthyroidism with approximately 90% sensitivity and nearly 82% specificity, and in the test set the corresponding values were 80% and 75%. Most of the expanded thyroid clonotypes with a frequency above 0.001 were also detected in blood, and it was suggested that the thyroid immune response may be reflected by blood repertoires.

For repertoire sequencing, the TCR beta CDR3 regions were amplified from RNA transcripts. HTBI primers and the Qiagen OneStep RT-PCR kit were used in a first-round RT-PCR, which was followed by a second-round multiplex PCR, size selection and purification. The libraries underwent paired-end sequencing with 100 bp reads on an Illumina HiSeq2000. Per the original workflow: Reads were processed with SOAPnuke, discarding reads with adapters, uncalled bases, mean Phred below 15, or no exact constant-primer or identifier match. High-quality paired reads were merged with COPE v1.2.5. Unique nucleotide sequences were defined as clonotypes and aligned to IMGT TRB V, D and J references using MiTCR v1.1. The analysis was limited to V-J combinations with a frequency above 0.0001, which together covered about 99% of the repertoires. A TCR clonal expansion and chaos score per V-J combination was defined as the ratio of F50 clonal expansion to chaos observed in the TCRdist matrix. Features were reduced by Welch's t-statistics and random forest to approximately 12 V-J combinations, which fed a naive Bayes classifier. Thyroid-blood repertoire similarity was quantified with the Morisita-Horn index. Using fastp trimming at Q25 and MiXCR clonotype assembly, TCRdb reanalyzed the public sequencing data and kept in-frame beta chains. Merged by CDR3 protein, the rows form single entries marked with the most common genes and DNA. The V and J calls and clone size come from TCRdb's table, not from the authors' own analysis. This sample is represented by 900,000 to 1,200,000 distinct CDR3 sequences; roughly two fifths of them were singletons. 11% of the sample is in the top ten clones.

For CDR1 and CDR2, the germline V gene (reference sequence) lists MNHNY and SVGAGI. From cysteine to phenylalanine, the CDR3 is 16 amino acids long. Only the CDR3 portion is preserved as DNA: 48 bases, with reading frame beginning at the first base. Trimming takes 3 bases off V and 8 bases off J; junction bases not matched to a gene: 13. About this clonotype: No cognate antigen has been identified for it. Within one base of it there is no much larger clone, and no base qualities were kept.

Hyperthyroidism patients were newly diagnosed, were aged 18 to 65 years, and had a disease duration under 2 months. Anyone with other autoimmune diseases, uncontrolled infections, pregnancy or lactation was excluded from the study. Clinical symptoms, serum thyroxine, TRAb, thyroid ultrasound and orbital computed tomography were used for diagnosis. Total RNA was extracted with Trizol reagent and quality-checked on an Agilent 2100 Bioanalyzer. The sample comprised peripheral blood or thyroid tissue (not recorded which). The sequence is built from TRBV6-6 and TRBJ1-2; 9 bases in between match TRBD1. The receptor's source is an adult man with Graves' hyperthyroidism. The CDR3 reads CASSYSPRDRAGGYTF. The DNA is as follows: TGTGCCAGCAGTTATTCCCCCCGGGACAGGGCCGGAGGCTACACCTTC.